The text below deals with one TCR beta chain. PCR primers comprised 60 Vbeta and 13 Jbeta primers. The method was immunoSEQ multiplex PCR; TCRdb's version includes in-frame clones alone and lacks a portion of them. This sample's table has tens of thousands of clones. These data belong to a study of cytomegalovirus exposure and HLA in healthy donors. CDR1 is PRHDT and CDR2 is FYEKMQ in the germline V gene (reference sequence). The junction had 3 bases not matched to a gene; V was cut back by 0 bases and J by 4 bases. There are 15 residues in the CDR3. This sequence was found in a female donor in good health and CMV-seronegative. V usage is TRBV13 and J usage is TRBJ1-1, with 9 bases fitting TRBD1. Material: PBMCs. The chain's CDR3 is CASSLGRDRATEAFF. The CDR3 nucleotides are TGTGCCAGCAGCTTAGGCCGGGACAGGGCCACTGAAGCTTTCTTT. Full variable domain (missing parts from reference TRBV13 and TRBJ1-1): AAGVIQSPRHLIKEKRETATLKCYPIPRHDTVYWYQQGPGQDPQFLISFYEKMQSDKGSIPDRFSAQQFSDYHSELNMSSLELGDSALYFCASSLGRDRATEAFFGQGTRLTVV.